What follows are 6 T cell receptor beta chains derived from one specimen sequenced in a study of vaccination effects on CD4 cells after COVID-19 (dated 2022 in TCRdb). To identify antigen-specific CD4+ T cell clonotypes by their expansion, the ViraFEST assay first stimulated PBMC with viral peptide pools and then applied TCR sequencing. After around ten days of culture, CD4+ T cells were isolated with the EasySep CD4+ T cell isolation kit. Each participant received two doses of an mRNA SARS-CoV-2 vaccine, either BNT162b2 or mRNA-1273. These receptors have no identified antigens. The library was generated by the immunoSEQ multiplex PCR assay. In its TCRdb copy, this immuneACCESS table keeps in-frame sequences only and misses some clones. Where compared with another copy, unresolved V genes explain less than half of these, and the others have no known cause. The sample table lists 80,000 to 95,000 clones, over 70% of them with a count of one. Jointly, the top ten make up 1.1% of the sample.

The sequences come from CD4+ T cells from PBMCs cultured with HCoV-OC43 spike peptides, collected after COVID-19 vaccination. Explained via the paper, the cell subset or site label denotes: HCoV-OC43 spike overlapping peptide pool stimulation. These receptor sequences come from a human donor who received a COVID-19 vaccine.

This clone was recorded a few times. The gene calls are TRBV5-4 and TRBJ2-7; tentative D call: TRBD1 (6 bases). Trimming left V 3 bases short and J 5 bases short, with 12 bases between. Germline V CDR1 and CDR2: SGHNT, YYREEE (reference sequence). This CDR3 region has 13 residues. This CDR3 is CASSSIGQNEQYV. Here the CDR3 DNA reads TGTGCCAGCAGCTCGATAGGACAGAACGAGCAGTACGTC.

The chain combines TRBV29-1 with TRBJ2-5, with D perhaps TRBD1 or TRBD2 (5 bases each). The V gene's germline CDR1 is SQVTM and CDR2 ANQGSEA. The CDR3 extends over 12 amino acids. Trimming pared 8 bases from V and 5 bases from J, leaving 15 bases between. In DNA, the CDR3 is TGCAGCATCCTTGGGGGTACTGAGACCCAGTACTTC. Amino acid sequence: CSILGGTETQYF.

The chain recombines TRBV6-5 with TRBJ1-1; the D is unclear. The CDR3 contains 13 residues. The V end lost 7 bases, the J end lost 0 bases, and 9 bases lay between the germline ends. Looked up from germline, CDR1 is MNHEY and CDR2 is SVGAGI. In nucleotides, the CDR3 is TGTGCCAGCAACCGCCTCCTGAACACTGAAGCTTTCTTT. Translation gives CASNRLLNTEAFF.

The gene calls are TRBV4-1 and TRBJ2-3; 12 nucleotides line up with TRBD2. Per the germline V gene, CDR1 is MGHRA and CDR2 is YSYEKL. V trimming: 4 bases; J trimming: 1 base; junction bases outside the gene matches: 6. This CDR3 has 17 residues. CDR3 protein: CASSRRLAGVGTDTQYF. The CDR3, as DNA: TGCGCCAGCAGCCGAAGACTAGCGGGGGTGGGCACAGATACGCAGTATTTT.

This chain joins TRBV7-8 and TRBJ1-2; D remains unclear. The CDR3 extends over 16 amino acids. Trimming cost V 7 bases and J 8 bases, with 26 bases left between them. Germline CDR1 and CDR2: SGHVS and FQNEAQ. The CDR3 region is CASTYRDALYSGGYTF. CDR3 DNA: TGTGCCAGCACCTATAGGGATGCACTCTACTCGGGGGGCTACACCTTC.

As to this clone: A junction boundary mismatches the germline segment, possibly from a read error. The J gene is TRBJ1-2, the V gene TRBV6-1; D is undetermined. The CDR3 has 11 residues. Germline loops: CDR1 MNHNS, CDR2 SASEGT. The CDR3 protein is CASSAPPGCTF. The CDR3, as DNA: TGTGCCAGCAGTGCCCCGCCGGGCTGCACCTTC.